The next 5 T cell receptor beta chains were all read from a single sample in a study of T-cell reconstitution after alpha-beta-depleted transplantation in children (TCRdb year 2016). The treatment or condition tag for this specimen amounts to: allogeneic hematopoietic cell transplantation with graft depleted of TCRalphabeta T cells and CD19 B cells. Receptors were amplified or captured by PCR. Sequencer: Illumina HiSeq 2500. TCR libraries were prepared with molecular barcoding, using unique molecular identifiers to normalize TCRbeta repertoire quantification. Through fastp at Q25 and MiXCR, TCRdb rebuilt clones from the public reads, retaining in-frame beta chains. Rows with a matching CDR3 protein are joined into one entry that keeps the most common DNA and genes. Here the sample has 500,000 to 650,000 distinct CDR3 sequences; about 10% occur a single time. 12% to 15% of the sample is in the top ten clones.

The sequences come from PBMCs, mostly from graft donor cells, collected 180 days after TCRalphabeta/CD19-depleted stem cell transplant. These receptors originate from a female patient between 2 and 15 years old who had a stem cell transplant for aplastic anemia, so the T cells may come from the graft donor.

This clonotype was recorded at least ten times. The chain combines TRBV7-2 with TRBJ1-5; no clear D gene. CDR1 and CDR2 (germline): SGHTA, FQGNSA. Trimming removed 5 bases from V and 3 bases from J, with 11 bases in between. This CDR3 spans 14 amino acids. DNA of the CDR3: TGTGCCAGCAGCACCCGACATCTCAATCAGCCCCAGCATTTT. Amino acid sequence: CASSTRHLNQPQHF. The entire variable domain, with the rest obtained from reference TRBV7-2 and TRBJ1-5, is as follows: GAGVSQSPSNKVTEKGKDVELRCDPISGHTALYWYRQSLGQGLEFLIYFQGNSAPDKSGLPSDRFSAERTGGSVSTLTIQRTQQEDSAVYLCASSTRHLNQPQHFGDGTRLSIL.

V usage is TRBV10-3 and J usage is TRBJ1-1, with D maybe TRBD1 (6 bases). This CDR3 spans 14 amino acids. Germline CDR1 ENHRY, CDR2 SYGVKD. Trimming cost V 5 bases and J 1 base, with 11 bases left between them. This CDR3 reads CAISTRGGNTEAFF. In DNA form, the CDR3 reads TGTGCCATCAGTACAAGAGGGGGGAACACTGAAGCTTTCTTT.

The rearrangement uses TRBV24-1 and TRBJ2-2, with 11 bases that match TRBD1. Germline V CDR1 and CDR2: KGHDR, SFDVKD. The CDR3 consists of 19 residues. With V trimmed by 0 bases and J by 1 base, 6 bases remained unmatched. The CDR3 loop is CATSDLPGQGGMNTGELFF. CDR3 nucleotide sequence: TGTGCCACCAGTGATTTGCCGGGACAGGGGGGTATGAACACCGGGGAGCTGTTTTTT.

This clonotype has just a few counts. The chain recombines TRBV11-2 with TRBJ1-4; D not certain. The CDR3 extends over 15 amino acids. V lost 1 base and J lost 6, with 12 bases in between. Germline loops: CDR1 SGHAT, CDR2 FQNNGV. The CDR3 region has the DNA TGTGCCAGCAGCTTAGGTTGGGGAGCCGATGAAAAACTGTTTTTT. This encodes CASSLGWGADEKLFF.

CDR3 sequence reads: CSARGTENTDTQYF. The CDR3 nucleotides are TGCAGTGCCCGAGGGACAGAGAACACAGATACGCAGTATTTT. The V gene is TRBV20-1, the J gene TRBJ2-3; 7 nucleotides agree with TRBD1. The length of the CDR3 is 14 residues. Per the germline V gene, CDR1 is DFQATT and CDR2 is SNEGSKA (reference sequence). With V trimmed by 6 bases and J by 2 bases, 8 bases remained unmatched.